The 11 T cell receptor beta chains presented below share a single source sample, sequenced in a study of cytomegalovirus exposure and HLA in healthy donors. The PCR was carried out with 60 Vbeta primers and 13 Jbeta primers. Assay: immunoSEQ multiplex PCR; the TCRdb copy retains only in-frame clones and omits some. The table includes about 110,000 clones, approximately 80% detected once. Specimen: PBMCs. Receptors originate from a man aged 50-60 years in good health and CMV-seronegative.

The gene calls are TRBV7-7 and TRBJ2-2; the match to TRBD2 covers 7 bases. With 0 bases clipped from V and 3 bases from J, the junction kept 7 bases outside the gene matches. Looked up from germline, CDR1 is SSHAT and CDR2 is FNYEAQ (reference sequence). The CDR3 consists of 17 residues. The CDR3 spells CASSLAWPGGDTGELFF. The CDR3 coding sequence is TGTGCCAGCAGCTTAGCCTGGCCGGGAGGAGACACCGGGGAGCTGTTTTTT.

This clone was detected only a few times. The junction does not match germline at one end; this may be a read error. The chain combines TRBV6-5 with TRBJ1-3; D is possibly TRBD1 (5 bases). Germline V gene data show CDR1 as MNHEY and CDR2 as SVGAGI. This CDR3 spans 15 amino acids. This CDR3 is CASSDSGTTGNTIYF. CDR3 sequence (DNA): TGTGCCAGCAGTGACTCCGGGACTACTGGAAACACCATATATTTT.

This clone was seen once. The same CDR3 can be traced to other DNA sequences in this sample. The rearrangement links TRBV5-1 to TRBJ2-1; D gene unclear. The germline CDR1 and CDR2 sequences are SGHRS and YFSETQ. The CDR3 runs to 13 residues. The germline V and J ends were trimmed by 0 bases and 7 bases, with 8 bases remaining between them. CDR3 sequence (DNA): TGCGCCAGCAGCTTGGTAGAGTATAATGAGCAGTTCTTC. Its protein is CASSLVEYNEQFF.

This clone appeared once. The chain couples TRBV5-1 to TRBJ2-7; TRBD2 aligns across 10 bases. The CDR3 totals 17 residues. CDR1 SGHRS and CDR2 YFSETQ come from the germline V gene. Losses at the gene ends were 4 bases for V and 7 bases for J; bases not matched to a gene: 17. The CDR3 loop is CASSPNVKREGFEEQYF. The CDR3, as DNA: TGCGCCAGCAGCCCCAACGTTAAGCGGGAGGGCTTCGAGGAGCAGTACTTC.

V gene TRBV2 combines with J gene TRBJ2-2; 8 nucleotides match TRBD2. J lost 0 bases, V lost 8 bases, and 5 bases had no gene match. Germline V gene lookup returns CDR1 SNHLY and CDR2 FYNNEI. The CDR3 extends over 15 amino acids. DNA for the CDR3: TGTGCCAGCGGGCGGGGACTAGCGAACACCGGGGAGCTGTTTTTT. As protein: CASGRGLANTGELFF.

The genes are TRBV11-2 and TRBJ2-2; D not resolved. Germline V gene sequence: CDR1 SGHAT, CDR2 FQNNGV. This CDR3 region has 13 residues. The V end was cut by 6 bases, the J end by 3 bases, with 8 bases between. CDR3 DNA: TGTGCCAGCAGTCCCGTCCACACCGGGGAGCTGTTTTTT. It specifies CASSPVHTGELFF. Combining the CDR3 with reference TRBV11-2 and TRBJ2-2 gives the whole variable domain EAGVAQSPRYKIIEKRQSVAFWCNPISGHATLYWYQQILGQGPKLLIQFQNNGVVDDSQLPKDRFSAERLKGVDSTLKIQPAKLEDSAVYLCASSPVHTGELFFGEGSRLTVL.

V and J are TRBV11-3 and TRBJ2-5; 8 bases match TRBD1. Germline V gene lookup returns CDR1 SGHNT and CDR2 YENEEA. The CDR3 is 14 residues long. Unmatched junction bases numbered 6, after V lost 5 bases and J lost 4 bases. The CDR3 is CASSPGQDGETQYF. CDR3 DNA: TGTGCCAGCAGCCCGGGACAGGACGGAGAGACCCAGTACTTC.

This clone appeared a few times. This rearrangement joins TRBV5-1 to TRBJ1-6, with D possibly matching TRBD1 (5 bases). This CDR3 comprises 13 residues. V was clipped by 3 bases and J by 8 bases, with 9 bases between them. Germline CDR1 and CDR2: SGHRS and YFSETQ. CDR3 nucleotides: TGCGCCAGCAGCTGGTCGGGGGATTCACCCCTCCACTTT. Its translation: CASSWSGDSPLHF. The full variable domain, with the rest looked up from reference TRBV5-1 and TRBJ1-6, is KAGVTQTPRYLIKTRGQQVTLSCSPISGHRSVSWYQQTPGQGLQFLFEYFSETQRNKGNFPGRFSGRQFSNSRSEMNVSTLELGDSALYLCASSWSGDSPLHFGNGTRLTVT.

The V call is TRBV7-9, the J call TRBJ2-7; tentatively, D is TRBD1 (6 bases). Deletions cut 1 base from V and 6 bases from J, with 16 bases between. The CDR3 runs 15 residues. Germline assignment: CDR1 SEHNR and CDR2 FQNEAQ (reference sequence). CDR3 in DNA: TGTGCCAGCAGCTTAGAGGGTCCAACAGGGAGCGAGCAGTACTTC. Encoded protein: CASSLEGPTGSEQYF.

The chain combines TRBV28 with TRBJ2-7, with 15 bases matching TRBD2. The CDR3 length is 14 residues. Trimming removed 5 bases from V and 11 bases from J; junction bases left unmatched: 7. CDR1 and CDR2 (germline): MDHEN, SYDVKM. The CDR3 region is CASSNLGLAGGKYF. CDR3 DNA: TGTGCCAGCAGTAATCTGGGACTAGCGGGGGGAAAGTACTTC.

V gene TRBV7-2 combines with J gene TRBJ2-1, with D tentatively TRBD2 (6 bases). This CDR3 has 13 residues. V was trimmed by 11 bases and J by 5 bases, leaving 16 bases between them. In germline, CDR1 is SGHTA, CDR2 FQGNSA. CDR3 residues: CAPRWAGHNEQFF. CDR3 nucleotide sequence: TGTGCCCCCCGATGGGCGGGACACAATGAGCAGTTCTTC.